The 31 T cell receptor beta chains below come from one sample, sequenced in a study of cytomegalovirus exposure and HLA in healthy donors. The primer mix had 60 Vbeta and 13 Jbeta primers. Produced via immunoSEQ multiplex PCR; TCRdb's table is partial and in-frame only. The sample yields some 130,000 clones, 80% seen once. Sequenced material: PBMCs. The receptors stem from a man aged 25 to 40 in good health.

The rearrangement uses TRBV28 and TRBJ1-5; TRBD1 might be the D (6 bases). V lost 7 bases and J lost 7, with 11 bases in between. Germline CDR1 MDHEN, CDR2 SYDVKM. This CDR3 has 12 amino acids. The CDR3 DNA reads as TGTGCCAGCACACAGGGCGCGCAGCCCCAGCATTTT. It encodes CASTQGAQPQHF.

The chain is built from TRBV5-5 and TRBJ2-5; no firm D call. V shed 4 bases and J shed 0 bases, with 10 bases lying between them. Germline V CDR1 and CDR2: SGHKS, YYEKEE (reference sequence). The CDR3 is made up of 14 amino acids. The CDR3 spells CASSVDTYQETQYF. CDR3 sequence (DNA): TGTGCCAGCAGCGTCGACACGTACCAAGAGACCCAGTACTTC.

V usage is TRBV30 and J usage is TRBJ2-1, with 8 bases identical to TRBD2. From germline, CDR1 is GTSNPN and CDR2 SVGIG (reference sequence). V was pared by 4 bases and J by 10 bases, with 3 bases of the junction left unmatched. The length of the CDR3 is 11 residues. The DNA of the CDR3 is TGTGCCTGGATGGGCGGGAGGGAGCAGTTCTTC. This encodes CAWMGGREQFF. Based on the CDR3 plus reference TRBV30 and TRBJ2-1, the full variable domain is SQTIHQWPATLVQPVGSPLSLECTVEGTSNPNLYWYRQAAGRGLQLLFYSVGIGQISSEVPQNLSASRPQDRQFILSSKKLLLSDSGFYLCAWMGGREQFFGPGTRLTVL.

The chain has TRBV10-2 and TRBJ1-2; D is possibly TRBD1 (5 bases). The CDR3 loop spans 12 amino acids. Trimming removed 5 bases from V and 4 bases from J, with 8 bases in between. From germline, CDR1 is WSHSY and CDR2 SAAADI. CDR3 loop: CASSTGIYGYTF. For the CDR3, the DNA is TGCGCCAGCAGTACAGGAATCTATGGCTACACCTTC.

The chain is built from TRBV5-6 and TRBJ1-1; a weak D match, TRBD1 (6 bases). This CDR3 is built from 14 residues. The germline V and J ends were trimmed by 7 bases and 1 base, with 14 bases remaining between them. CDR1 and CDR2 (germline): SGHDT, YYEEEE. CDR3 region: CASGRDMANTEAFF. CDR3 bases: TGTGCCAGCGGTCGGGACATGGCGAACACTGAAGCTTTCTTT.

This sequence joins TRBV28 and TRBJ2-7; no clear D. In germline, CDR1 is MDHEN, CDR2 SYDVKM. The length of the CDR3 is 15 residues. V was pared by 3 bases and J by 0 bases, with 12 bases between. The DNA of the CDR3 is TGTGCCAGCAGTTTCCCCAGGTCGAGCTCCTACGAGCAGTACTTC. Translation: CASSFPRSSSYEQYF.

The CDR3: CASRTGGFNQPQHF. The CDR3 nucleotides are TGTGCCAGCAGGACAGGGGGCTTCAATCAGCCCCAGCATTTT. The chain carries TRBV6-1 and TRBJ1-5; 10 bases agree with TRBD1. The germline V gene has CDR1 MNHNS and CDR2 SASEGT. V lost 6 bases and J lost 3; bases outside the gene matches: 2. CDR3 length: 14 amino acids.

The gene calls are TRBV30 and TRBJ2-1; maybe TRBD2 (6 bases). The germline gives CDR1 GTSNPN, CDR2 SVGIG (reference sequence). This CDR3 is 15 amino acids long. V lost 2 bases, J lost 0 bases, and 11 bases lay in between. This CDR3 is CAWSWDFSSYNEQFF. CDR3 DNA sequence: TGTGCCTGGAGTTGGGACTTCAGCTCCTACAATGAGCAGTTCTTC.

Ten or more counts support this clone. The chain couples TRBV6-5 to TRBJ2-7; 12 nucleotides match TRBD1. The length of the CDR3 is 16 residues. The J segment lost 6 bases and the V segment lost 4 bases, leaving 10 bases of the junction unmatched. CDR1 and CDR2 (germline): MNHEY, SVGAGI. The CDR3 sequence is CASSSSDGTGGAEQYF. For the CDR3, the DNA is TGTGCCAGCAGTTCCAGCGACGGGACAGGGGGCGCCGAGCAGTACTTC.

The chain couples TRBV10-3 to TRBJ1-5; D call uncertain. V was shortened by 2 bases and J by 0 bases, with 5 bases between the two germline ends. Germline V lookup: CDR1 ENHRY, CDR2 SYGVKD. CDR3 length equals 14 residues. The CDR3 loop is CAISESLSNQPQHF. CDR3 nucleotides: TGTGCCATCAGTGAGAGCCTTAGCAATCAGCCCCAGCATTTT.

This clone has only one observation. The chain couples TRBV28 to TRBJ1-4; 7 bases align to TRBD1. Germline V CDR1 and CDR2: MDHEN, SYDVKM. The junction had 5 bases not matched to a gene; V was cut back by 6 bases and J by 4 bases. This CDR3 has 14 residues. CDR3 loop: CASRIDRVNEKLFF. The DNA of the CDR3 is TGTGCCAGCAGAATTGACAGGGTTAATGAAAAACTGTTTTTT.

The chain has TRBV5-5 and TRBJ1-5; 9 bases match TRBD1. The CDR3 extends over 15 amino acids. The V and J ends lost 2 bases and 5 bases, in that order; junction bases with no gene match: 5. Germline assignment: CDR1 SGHKS and CDR2 YYEKEE (reference sequence). The CDR3 nucleotides are TGTGCCAGCAGCTTTTTTGACAGGGGGGATCAGCCCCAGCATTTT. Translated: CASSFFDRGDQPQHF. Using reference TRBV5-5 and TRBJ1-5 for the parts outside the CDR3, the full variable domain is DAGVTQSPTHLIKTRGQQVTLRCSPISGHKSVSWYQQVLGQGPQFIFQYYEKEERGRGNFPDRFSARQFPNYSSELNVNALLLGDSALYLCASSFFDRGDQPQHFGDGTRLSIL.

This rearrangement joins TRBV12-5 to TRBJ1-1; no definite D call. V shed 1 base and J shed 0 bases, with 12 bases lying between them. Per the germline V gene, CDR1 is LGHNT and CDR2 is FRNRAP. The CDR3 consists of 16 residues. The CDR3 region is CASGLGTSGMNTEAFF. The DNA for the CDR3 is TGTGCTAGTGGTTTGGGCACAAGTGGTATGAACACTGAAGCTTTCTTT.

The table lists this clone with a count of one. The chain employs TRBV25-1 and TRBJ2-7, with a possible D match to TRBD1 (6 bases). V lost 0 bases and J 6 bases, leaving 9 bases between the germline ends. The CDR3 sequence is 13 residues long. Germline V lookup: CDR1 MGHDK, CDR2 SYGVNS. The CDR3 coding sequence is TGTGCCAGCAGTGAATATCGAGGGGGCGAGCAGTACTTC. Translation: CASSEYRGGEQYF.

The J gene is TRBJ2-3, the V gene TRBV7-9; D possibly corresponds to TRBD1 (5 bases). This CDR3 has 13 residues. V lost 6 bases to trimming and J lost 2 bases, with 9 bases between them. Per the germline V gene, CDR1 is SEHNR and CDR2 is FQNEAQ (reference sequence). CDR3 coding DNA: TGTGCCAGCAGAAGGGGCAACACAGATACGCAGTATTTT. Amino acid sequence: CASRRGNTDTQYF.

The chain joins TRBV5-1 to TRBJ2-7; D possibly corresponds to TRBD1 (6 bases). V was pared by 2 bases and J by 1 base, with 13 bases between. The germline CDR1 and CDR2 sequences are SGHRS and YFSETQ. There are 15 residues in the CDR3. The CDR3 DNA reads as TGCGCCAGCAGCTTAGGACAGACGTCTTCCTACGAGCAGTACTTC. It translates to CASSLGQTSSYEQYF. Drawing the rest from reference TRBV5-1 and TRBJ2-7, the complete variable domain is KAGVTQTPRYLIKTRGQQVTLSCSPISGHRSVSWYQQTPGQGLQFLFEYFSETQRNKGNFPGRFSGRQFSNSRSEMNVSTLELGDSALYLCASSLGQTSSYEQYFGPGTRLTVT.

Concerning this clone: A read error likely explains this, since a far larger clone differs by one base. The same CDR3 arises from other DNA sequences in this sample as well. This chain connects TRBV5-5 to TRBJ1-4, with 10 bases that match TRBD1. The CDR3 loop spans 16 amino acids. Germline CDR1 reads SGHKS; CDR2 reads YYEKEE (reference sequence). Losses at the gene ends were 4 bases for V and 7 bases for J; bases not matched to a gene: 10. CDR3 nucleotide sequence: TGTGCCAGCAGCCAAGATCTTGGGACAGGGGTTGAAAAACTGTTTTTT. Protein: CASSQDLGTGVEKLFF.

This chain joins TRBV9 and TRBJ2-5, with 8 bases identical to TRBD2. The V gene end was trimmed by 3 bases and the J gene end by 4 bases; junction bases not matched to a gene: 5. The CDR3 covers 14 residues. The germline V gene has CDR1 SGDLS and CDR2 YYNGEE. CDR3 in DNA: TGTGCCAGCAGCGCCAGCGGGAGACGAGAGACCCAGTACTTC. The encoded protein is CASSASGRRETQYF. Looking up the rest from reference TRBV9 and TRBJ2-5 gives the full variable domain: DSGVTQTPKHLITATGQRVTLRCSPRSGDLSVYWYQQSLDQGLQFLIQYYNGEERAKGNILERFSAQQFPDLHSELNLSSLELGDSALYFCASSASGRRETQYFGPGTRLLVL.

The chain recombines TRBV6-5 with TRBJ2-7; 9 bases line up with TRBD2. This CDR3 is built from 15 residues. Unmatched junction bases numbered 8, after V lost 6 bases and J lost 2 bases. In germline, CDR1 is MNHEY, CDR2 SVGAGI. CDR3 bases: TGTGCCAGCAGCCGACAGCGGGAGGCACCCTACGAGCAGTACTTC. It codes for CASSRQREAPYEQYF.

The chain carries TRBV11-2 and TRBJ2-3; 8 bases match TRBD1. Per the germline V gene, CDR1 is SGHAT and CDR2 is FQNNGV. The ends lost 7 bases at V and 5 bases at J; junction bases unmatched: 5. The CDR3 is 13 amino acids. The CDR3 loop reads CASNQGAGDTQYF. The CDR3, as DNA: TGTGCCAGCAACCAGGGGGCTGGAGATACGCAGTATTTT.

The chain combines TRBV28 with TRBJ1-1; 8 nucleotides align to TRBD1. The CDR3 spans 15 residues. V was clipped by 6 bases and J by 5 bases; unmatched bases: 11. Germline V CDR1 and CDR2: MDHEN, SYDVKM. The chain's CDR3 is CASRPRTGRGTEAFF. The CDR3 DNA reads TGTGCCAGCAGGCCACGGACAGGGCGGGGGACTGAAGCTTTCTTT.

The rearrangement joins TRBV6-5 to TRBJ2-7, with D perhaps TRBD1 (6 bases). Germline CDR1 and CDR2: MNHEY and SVGAGI. The CDR3 loop spans 13 amino acids. The V end lost 8 bases, the J end lost 3 bases, and 14 bases lay between the germline ends. The CDR3: CASRETGDYEQYF. In nucleotides, the CDR3 is TGTGCCAGCCGAGAGACAGGCGACTACGAGCAGTACTTC.

The count of this clone is one. The chain combines TRBV5-1 with TRBJ1-5; the D gene is possibly TRBD1 (6 bases). The V and J ends lost 0 bases and 10 bases respectively, with 14 bases between them. CDR3 size: 14 residues. Germline V lookup: CDR1 SGHRS, CDR2 YFSETQ. The CDR3 loop is CASSLAQGSAPQHF. As DNA, the CDR3 is TGCGCCAGCAGCTTGGCACAGGGCTCTGCTCCCCAGCATTTT.

The chain employs TRBV28 and TRBJ1-4; 9 bases are a match to TRBD1. Germline V lookup: CDR1 MDHEN, CDR2 SYDVKM. This CDR3 contains 17 residues. V was clipped by 5 bases and J by 6 bases; unmatched bases: 13. The CDR3 loop is CASSLGALTGGDEKLFF. CDR3 DNA: TGTGCCAGCAGTCTCGGGGCCTTGACAGGGGGTGATGAAAAACTGTTTTTT.

This clone occurred a few times. V gene TRBV11-3 combines with J gene TRBJ2-7, with 7 nucleotides matching TRBD1. CDR1 is SGHNT and CDR2 is YENEEA in the germline V gene. Trimming took 5 bases from V and 4 from J; bases not matched to a gene: 11. This CDR3 comprises 15 residues. CDR3 coding DNA: TGTGCCAGCAGCGTCCCGACAGGGCGACGTTACGAGCAGTACTTC. This encodes CASSVPTGRRYEQYF.

The chain joins TRBV5-4 to TRBJ2-1; 7 bases map to TRBD2. With 4 bases clipped from V and 2 bases from J, the junction kept 9 bases outside the gene matches. The CDR3 covers 16 residues. Germline assignment: CDR1 SGHNT and CDR2 YYREEE (reference sequence). The CDR3: CASSPVSGETYNEQFF. In DNA form, the CDR3 reads TGTGCCAGCAGCCCGGTGAGCGGGGAGACCTACAATGAGCAGTTCTTC.

The table lists this clone with a count of one. The chain's CDR3 is CASKPSGTGGGYEQYF. In DNA, the CDR3 is TGTGCCAGTAAACCCTCCGGGACAGGGGGCGGGTACGAGCAGTACTTC. This chain links TRBV19 with TRBJ2-7; the match to TRBD1 covers 12 bases. From germline, CDR1 is LNHDA and CDR2 SQIVND (reference sequence). With 7 bases clipped from V and 4 bases from J, the junction kept 11 bases outside the gene matches. The CDR3 has 16 amino acids.

V and J are TRBV7-2 and TRBJ2-1, with 11 positions matching TRBD2. This CDR3 comprises 15 residues. Germline values: CDR1 SGHTA, CDR2 FQGNSA. V shed 1 base, J shed 5 bases, and the junction held 1 base outside the gene matches. CDR3 sequence: CASSLEGLADNEQFF. The CDR3 DNA follows: TGTGCCAGCAGCTTAGAGGGACTAGCGGACAATGAGCAGTTCTTC.

The chain carries TRBV7-2 and TRBJ2-7; D might be TRBD1 (6 bases). Looked up from germline, CDR1 is SGHTA and CDR2 is FQGNSA. Trimming took 0 bases from V and 7 from J, leaving 16 bases between them. The CDR3 has 15 amino acids. The CDR3 region has the DNA TGTGCCAGCAGCTTAGCGGGTCTGGGGGCCGAAGAGCAGTACTTC. Protein product: CASSLAGLGAEEQYF.

The chain is built from TRBV28 and TRBJ1-4; 10 bases map to TRBD1. Germline loops: CDR1 MDHEN, CDR2 SYDVKM. This CDR3 is built from 15 residues. Trimming at V came to 6 bases and at J to 8 bases, leaving 9 bases not matched to a gene. For the CDR3, the DNA is TGTGCCAGCAGGCCGGGGGGACAGGGGTTCGAAAAACTGTTTTTT. It yields the protein CASRPGGQGFEKLFF. Variable domain in full (rest from reference TRBV28 and TRBJ1-4): DVKVTQSSRYLVKRTGEKVFLECVQDMDHENMFWYRQDPGLGLRLIYFSYDVKMKEKGDIPEGYSVSREKKERFSLILESASTNQTSMYLCASRPGGQGFEKLFFGSGTQLSVL.

J is TRBJ2-7 and V is TRBV13, with TRBD1 matching 8 bases. This CDR3 is built from 13 residues. V was clipped by 5 bases and J by 9 bases; unmatched bases: 9. The V gene's germline CDR1 is PRHDT and CDR2 FYEKMQ (reference sequence). The CDR3 protein is CASSRDRGSVQYF. The CDR3, as DNA: TGTGCCAGCAGCCGAGACAGGGGTTCCGTGCAGTACTTC.